These T cell receptor beta chains were read from a single sample in a study of cytomegalovirus exposure and HLA in healthy donors. Sequenced by immunoSEQ multiplex PCR; TCRdb stores in-frame clones only, minus some. The sample has roughly 120,000 clones, approximately 78% seen once. The sample taken for sequencing was PBMCs. These receptors were obtained from a man in his forties in good health and CMV-seronegative. The CDR3 runs from the conserved cysteine through the conserved F or W. Each record gives: D gene, clone size, J gene, V gene, CDR3 DNA, CDR3 protein. The D gene is left open where the match is weak. Not every row has a clone size; where given, it reads once, few, many or a size class.

NA | NA | TRBJ2-7 | TRBV5-6 | TGTGCCAGCAGTCGCACAGGGTTTCCCTACGAGCAGTACTTC | CASSRTGFPYEQYF
TRBD1 | NA | TRBJ1-3 | TRBV5-1 | TGCGCCAGCAGCCCCCAGGGGGTCGGGGGTGGAAACACCATATATTTT | CASSPQGVGGGNTIYF
TRBD2 | NA | TRBJ2-1 | TRBV5-1 | TGCGCCAGCAGGGTAGCGGGGAGCTCCTACAATGAGCAGTTCTTC | CASRVAGSSYNEQFF
NA | NA | TRBJ2-6 | TRBV7-2 | TGTGCCAGCAGCGTACAGGGCTCTGGGGCCAACGTCCTGACTTTC | CASSVQGSGANVLTF
NA | NA | TRBJ2-2 | TRBV4-1 | TGCGCCAGCAGCCAAGTTGAGGATTCCGGGGAGCTGTTTTTT | CASSQVEDSGELFF
TRBD1 | few | TRBJ1-4 | TRBV9 | TGTGCCAGCAGCCAAGGACAGGGGAGGGAAAAACTGTTTTTT | CASSQGQGREKLFF
TRBD1 | once | TRBJ2-1 | TRBV6-5 | TGTGCCAGCAGTTACGGGACAGCGAGCGACAATGAGCAGTTCTTC | CASSYGTASDNEQFF
NA | once | TRBJ2-1 | TRBV6-5 | TGTGCCAGCAGTTCGGGGGGCCTAAATGAGCAGTTCTTC | CASSSGGLNEQFF
TRBD1 | NA | TRBJ1-1 | TRBV18 | TGTGCCAGCTCACGAGGGGGGACAGCAAACACTGAAGCTTTCTTT | CASSRGGTANTEAFF
NA | NA | TRBJ2-7 | TRBV9 | TGTGCCAGCAGCGTAGTCGCCCGGACAGAGACCTACGAGCAGTACTTC | CASSVVARTETYEQYF
NA | few | TRBJ1-2 | TRBV7-9 | TGTGCCAGCAGCTTAGTTTGGGCAGGGAAGAGTGTTGGGAACTATGGCTACACCTTC | CASSLVWAGKSVGNYGYTF
TRBD1 | NA | TRBJ2-7 | TRBV5-6 | TGTGCCAGCAGCTTTTTAGGTCCGGGACAGGGAAGGTACGAGCAGTACTTC | CASSFLGPGQGRYEQYF
NA | NA | TRBJ1-2 | TRBV5-6 | TGTGCCAGCAGCTTAGGCGACACCTACTATGGCTACACCTTC | CASSLGDTYYGYTF
NA | NA | TRBJ2-3 | TRBV27 | TGTGCCAGCAGTTCTCAGGGGTACACAGATACGCAGTATTTT | CASSSQGYTDTQYF
TRBD1 | NA | TRBJ2-7 | TRBV5-1 | TGCGCCAGCAGCTTGGCTGGGACAGGGTACGAGCAGTACTTC | CASSLAGTGYEQYF
NA | few | TRBJ1-1 | TRBV29-1 | TGCAGCGTTGAGAAGAGCAACCATCGGGCTTTCTTT | CSVEKSNHRAFF
NA | NA | TRBJ1-3 | TRBV23-1 | TGCGCCAGCAGTAAACCGCTGAGGATGACAGAACACTCTGGAAACACCATATATTTT | CASSKPLRMTEHSGNTIYF
NA | few | TRBJ1-5 | TRBV16 | TGTGCCAGCAGCCTCTCAGTTAGCAATCAGCCCCAGCATTTT | CASSLSVSNQPQHF
TRBD1 | NA | TRBJ1-5 | TRBV10-3 | TGTGCCATCAGTGGGACAGGGGGCGACCAGCCCCAGCATTTT | CAISGTGGDQPQHF
NA | NA | TRBJ2-6 | TRBV7-3 | TGTGCCAGCGGAGAGGGATTTGCTGGGGCCAACGTCCTGACTTTC | CASGEGFAGANVLTF
NA | NA | TRBJ2-3 | TRBV5-1 | TGCGCCAGCAGCTTGGCCAGGACTTCACAAGATACGCAGTATTTT | CASSLARTSQDTQYF
TRBD2 | NA | TRBJ2-5 | TRBV11-3 | TGTGCCAGCAGCCCCGGGGGGGGAGAGACCCGGTACTTC | CASSPGGGETRYF
TRBD2 | NA | TRBJ2-5 | TRBV7-2 | TGTGCCAGCAGCGTCGGGCTAAGCGGGGGGGGGAAAGAGACCCAGTACTTC | CASSVGLSGGGKETQYF
NA | few | TRBJ2-7 | TRBV27 | TGTGCCAGCAGTTTACGTTATCAGGGCTACGAGCAGTACTTC | CASSLRYQGYEQYF
NA | NA | TRBJ1-2 | TRBV25-1 | TGTGCCAGCAGTGCGGGAAACTATGGCTACACCTTC | CASSAGNYGYTF
NA | NA | TRBJ1-1 | TRBV5-6 | TGTGCCAGCAGCTTGGGAACAACCACAGGCACTGAAGCTTTCTTT | CASSLGTTTGTEAFF
NA | NA | TRBJ2-5 | TRBV29-1 | TGCAGCGGGAGGGGGGGCTTCCAAGAGACCCAGTACTTC | CSGRGGFQETQYF
NA | NA | TRBJ1-4 | TRBV25-1 | TGTGCCAGCAGTGAAGCGACAGTGAGGAATGAAAAACTGTTTTTT | CASSEATVRNEKLFF
NA | NA | TRBJ2-5 | TRBV6-5 | TGTGCCAGCAGGCGGGGGACAAAAAGTCAAGAGACCCAGTACTTC | CASRRGTKSQETQYF
NA | NA | TRBJ1-6 | TRBV6-1 | TGTGCCAGCAGTGGGACCCGGACAGATAATTCACCCCTCCACTTT | CASSGTRTDNSPLHF
TRBD2 | NA | TRBJ2-3 | TRBV4-3 | TGCGCCAGCAGCCAAGATGTTGGGACTAGCGGGGGGAGGATAGATACGCAGTATTTT | CASSQDVGTSGGRIDTQYF
NA | NA | TRBJ2-7 | TRBV9 | TGTGCCAGCAGCGGCCGAGGTTCCTACGAGCAGTACTTC | CASSGRGSYEQYF
NA | once | TRBJ1-4 | TRBV27 | TGTGCCAGCAGTCTGGGGGGGGCTAATGAAAAACTGTTTTTT | CASSLGGANEKLFF
NA | few | TRBJ2-2 | TRBV9 | TGTGCCAGCAGCGCAACGAACAGGGACACCGGGGAGCTGTTTTTT | CASSATNRDTGELFF
NA | NA | TRBJ2-5 | TRBV9 | TGTGCCAGCAGCGTAGTTAGCGGCCAAGAGACCCAGTACTTC | CASSVVSGQETQYF
NA | NA | TRBJ1-2 | TRBV2 | TGTGCCAGCAGTGGACAGCACGGGAGCTATGGCTACACCTTC | CASSGQHGSYGYTF
NA | NA | TRBJ2-2 | TRBV6-6 | TGTGCCAGCAGTCCGATAGGGACTTCGAACACCGGGGAGCTGTTTTTT | CASSPIGTSNTGELFF
NA | NA | TRBJ2-7 | TRBV28 | TGTGCCAGCAGTCTGCCCCGGGACAACTCCTACGAGCAGTACTTC | CASSLPRDNSYEQYF
NA | few | TRBJ2-2 | TRBV7-9 | TGTGCCAGCAGAGGAGGGGCGGCCGGGGAGCTGTTTTTT | CASRGGAAGELFF
TRBD1 | NA | TRBJ2-1 | TRBV9 | TGTGCCAGCAGCAAGGGAGGGACAGGGTATTACGGTGAGCAGTTCTTC | CASSKGGTGYYGEQFF
TRBD1 | NA | TRBJ2-7 | TRBV19 | TGTGCCAGTAGAAACTCGGACAGGGGGGACTACGAGCAGTACTTC | CASRNSDRGDYEQYF
NA | NA | TRBJ2-5 | TRBV10-3 | TGTGCCATCAGGTCAGACAGTTTCCAAGAGACCCAGTACTTC | CAIRSDSFQETQYF
NA | NA | TRBJ2-7 | TRBV6-1 | TGTGCCAGCAAGATGGGGCTTTTGCTCTACGAGCAGTACTTC | CASKMGLLLYEQYF
NA | NA | TRBJ2-3 | TRBV7-2 | TGTGCCAGCAGCTTTGGACTACACACAGATACGCAGTATTTT | CASSFGLHTDTQYF
NA | once | TRBJ2-1 | TRBV7-9 | TGTGCCAGCAGCCCTAGCCGGGCTGAGCAGTTCTTC | CASSPSRAEQFF
TRBD1 | few | TRBJ2-1 | TRBV28 | TGTGCCAGCCTCCGGGACAGGGGGTTTGATGAGCAGTTCTTC | CASLRDRGFDEQFF
NA | few | TRBJ2-5 | TRBV7-2 | TGTGCCAGCAGCTTTGTGGGGGCCGAAGAGACCCAGTACTTC | CASSFVGAEETQYF
TRBD1 | NA | TRBJ1-6 | TRBV5-1 | TGCGCCAGCAGCTTAGGACAGGGTTTGGAACCCCTCCACTTT | CASSLGQGLEPLHF
NA | NA | TRBJ2-2 | TRBV18 | TGTGCCAGCTCACCGGGACAGAACACCGGGGAGCTGTTTTTT | CASSPGQNTGELFF
TRBD1 | NA | TRBJ1-5 | TRBV30 | TGTGCCTGGAGTGTACTAGGGACAGGGACTTTTAGCAATCAGCCCCAGCATTTT | CAWSVLGTGTFSNQPQHF
NA | NA | TRBJ1-2 | TRBV7-9 | TGTGCCAGCAGCTTGACTACGCCGAACTATGGCTACACCTTC | CASSLTTPNYGYTF